This entry features one TCR beta chain sequence. The treatment is: preoperative locoregional IRX-2 cytokine immunotherapy. Samples came from a phase Ib trial of preoperative locoregional IRX-2 cytokine immunotherapy. The sample is drawn from a study of preoperative IRX-2 immunotherapy in early breast cancer. TCRdb's copy holds only in-frame clones and misses some; the assay was immunoSEQ multiplex PCR. The sample shows more than 20,000 clones, 70% to 90% of them seen only once. The input for sequencing was tumor tissue, taken after IRX-2 immunotherapy. The receptor's source is a human donor with breast cancer.

The CDR3 DNA reads as TGTGCCAGTAGCCGCGGGACAGGGCAAGAAAAACTGTTTTTT. The encoded protein is CASSRGTGQEKLFF. V usage is TRBV19 and J usage is TRBJ1-4; 9 nucleotides match TRBD1. J was trimmed by 8 bases and V by 6 bases; bases with no gene match: 7. CDR3 length equals 14 residues. The germline V gene encodes CDR1 LNHDA and CDR2 SQIVND (reference sequence).